This record looks at one T cell receptor (beta chain) sequence and its context. As yet, its antigen is unknown. A junction end diverges from the germline sequence, so it may reflect a read error. Three rounds of nested PCR, following a modified ARM-PCR protocol, produced the TCRbeta library. Via MiXCR, TCRdb re-called the multiplex PCR reads, giving one row per CDR3 protein. Here the sample spans 75,000 to 95,000 distinct CDR3 sequences, around 76% being singletons. The data are from a study of tumor and adjacent non-tumor tissue in lung cancer. RNA was extracted from bulk tissue without any cell sorting. Distant lung tissue was collected more than 3 cm away from the tumor edge. Whole-study results and caveats: Top 100 clones took a larger repertoire share in normal lung.

CDR3 size: 13 residues. The genes are TRBV12-3 or TRBV12-4 and TRBJ1-2; TRBD1 matches at 9 bases. This TCR derives from a woman aged 45 to 65 with non-small cell lung cancer. The sample was distant non-tumor lung tissue. CDR3 bases: TGTGCCAGCAGTCAGGACAGGGGATATGACTACATCTTC. Translation: CASSQDRGYDYIF.